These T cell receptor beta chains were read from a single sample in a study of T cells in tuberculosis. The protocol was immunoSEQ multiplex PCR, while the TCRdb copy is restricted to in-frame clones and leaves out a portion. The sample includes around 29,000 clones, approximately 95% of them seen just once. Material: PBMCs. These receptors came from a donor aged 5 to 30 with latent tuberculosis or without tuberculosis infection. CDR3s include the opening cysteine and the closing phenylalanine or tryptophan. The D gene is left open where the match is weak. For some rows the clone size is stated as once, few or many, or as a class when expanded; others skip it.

cdr3_nt: TGTGCCGTTCTACTAGCGGGAGGGAATGAGCAGTTCTTC; cdr3_aa: CAVLLAGGNEQFF; j_call: TRBJ2-1; clone_size: -; v_call: TRBV6-6; d_call: TRBD2
cdr3_nt: TGTGCCAGCAGCCCAGAGCGGGGCGTCGTCGAGCAGTACTTC; cdr3_aa: CASSPERGVVEQYF; j_call: TRBJ2-7; clone_size: -; v_call: TRBV7-4; d_call: TRBD2
cdr3_nt: TGTGCCACCAGCAGAGATAGCGGGGGGGCAGATACGCAGTATTTT; cdr3_aa: CATSRDSGGADTQYF; j_call: TRBJ2-3; clone_size: once; v_call: TRBV15; d_call: TRBD2
cdr3_nt: TGCGCCAGCAGCTTGGATGTCATGAACACTGAAGCTTTCTTT; cdr3_aa: CASSLDVMNTEAFF; j_call: TRBJ1-1; clone_size: -; v_call: TRBV5-1; d_call: -
cdr3_nt: TGTGCCAGCAGTACAGGGACAGGCGCCTACGAGCAGTACTTC; cdr3_aa: CASSTGTGAYEQYF; j_call: TRBJ2-7; clone_size: -; v_call: TRBV25-1; d_call: TRBD1
cdr3_nt: TGTGCCAGCAGCTTGAAGGACACCTCCTACGAGCAGTACTTC; cdr3_aa: CASSLKDTSYEQYF; j_call: TRBJ2-7; clone_size: once; v_call: TRBV7-8; d_call: -
cdr3_nt: TGTGCCTGGAAGTGGAGGGCCACTGAAGCTTTCTTT; cdr3_aa: CAWKWRATEAFF; j_call: TRBJ1-1; clone_size: -; v_call: TRBV30; d_call: -
cdr3_nt: TGTGCCAGCAGCGTAGGAAGTACAGGGACAGACACTGAAGCTTTCTTT; cdr3_aa: CASSVGSTGTDTEAFF; j_call: TRBJ1-1; clone_size: -; v_call: TRBV9; d_call: TRBD1
cdr3_nt: TGTGCCAGCAGTTTCCCGGGGACAGGGGTTTCCGAGCAGTACTTC; cdr3_aa: CASSFPGTGVSEQYF; j_call: TRBJ2-7; clone_size: -; v_call: TRBV6-5; d_call: TRBD1
cdr3_nt: TGTGCCAGCAGGGGAGGGCAGATGAACACTGAAGCTTTCTTT; cdr3_aa: CASRGGQMNTEAFF; j_call: TRBJ1-1; clone_size: -; v_call: TRBV28; d_call: -
cdr3_nt: TGTGCCAGCAGTCGGGACAGGGGTGAGACCCAGTACTTC; cdr3_aa: CASSRDRGETQYF; j_call: TRBJ2-5; clone_size: -; v_call: TRBV6-6; d_call: TRBD1
cdr3_nt: TGTGCCAGCATTGGGAGGGAAGGCTACACCTTC; cdr3_aa: CASIGREGYTF; j_call: TRBJ1-2; clone_size: -; v_call: TRBV9; d_call: -
cdr3_nt: TGCGCCAGCAGCCCCCAGAGCACAGATACGCAGTATTTT; cdr3_aa: CASSPQSTDTQYF; j_call: TRBJ2-3; clone_size: -; v_call: TRBV5-1; d_call: -
cdr3_nt: TGTGCCACCAGCCGGGGGGTGGGAGCTTTCTTT; cdr3_aa: CATSRGVGAFF; j_call: TRBJ1-1; clone_size: -; v_call: TRBV15; d_call: -